The subject of this entry is one T cell receptor (beta chain). The antigen is not known. These data belong to a study of quantifying T cell responses using KT2 cells. Study as a whole: RNA was reverse transcribed with TCR alpha and beta constant-region primers.

Different KT2-to-PBMC ratios were created with a constant PBMC count. Each cDNA got a UMI-containing oligo ligated at its 3' end. The first PCR ran roughly 4 cycles with an equimolar RC1.1 and RC1.2 beta primer mix. TCR alpha and beta chains were handled separately starting at the second PCR. In TCRdb, the UMI-ligation and nested PCR reads were re-called with MiXCR into one record per CDR3 protein. The sample yields 40,000 to 60,000 distinct CDR3 sequences, 11% seen once. Study findings and constraints: KT2 sequence counts showed saturation when very many KT2 cells were spiked in.

Sequences were obtained from PBMCs spiked with cells of the T cell clone KT2. The sequence came from a human donor.

CDR3 sequence reads: CASSSTPYNSPLHF. The CDR3 DNA is TGTGCCAGCTCCTCGACCCCTTATAATTCACCCCTCCACTTT. The chain has TRBV12-3 or TRBV12-4 and TRBJ1-6; D remains ambiguous. Trimming removed 8 bases at V and 4 bases at J, with 12 bases between. The CDR3 sequence is 14 residues long.